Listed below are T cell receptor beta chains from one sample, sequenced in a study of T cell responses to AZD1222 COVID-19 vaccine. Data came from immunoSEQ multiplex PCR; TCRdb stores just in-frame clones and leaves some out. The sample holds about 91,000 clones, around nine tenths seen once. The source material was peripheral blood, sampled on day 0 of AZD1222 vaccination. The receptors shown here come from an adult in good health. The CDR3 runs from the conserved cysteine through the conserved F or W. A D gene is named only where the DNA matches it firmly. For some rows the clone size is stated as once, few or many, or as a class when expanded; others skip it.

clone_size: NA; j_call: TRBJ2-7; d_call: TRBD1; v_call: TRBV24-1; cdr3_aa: CATSDLKQGAYEQYF; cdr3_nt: TGTGCCACCAGTGATTTGAAACAGGGGGCCTACGAGCAGTACTTC
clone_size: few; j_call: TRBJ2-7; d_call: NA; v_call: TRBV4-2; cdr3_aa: CASSRGDTSYEQYF; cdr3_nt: TGTGCCAGCAGCCGCGGGGACACCTCCTACGAGCAGTACTTC
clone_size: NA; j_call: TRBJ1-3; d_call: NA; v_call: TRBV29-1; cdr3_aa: CSVGQSVSGNTIYF; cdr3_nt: TGCAGCGTTGGACAGTCAGTTTCTGGAAACACCATATATTTT
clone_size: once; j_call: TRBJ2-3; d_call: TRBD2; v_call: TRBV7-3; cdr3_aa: CASSLRRGGRASDTQYF; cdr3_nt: TGTGCCAGCAGCTTAAGGAGGGGCGGGAGGGCCTCAGATACGCAGTATTTT
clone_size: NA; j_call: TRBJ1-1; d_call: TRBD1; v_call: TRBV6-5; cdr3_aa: CASSLQGFGTEAFF; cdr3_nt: TGTGCCAGCAGTTTACAGGGGTTTGGCACTGAAGCTTTCTTT
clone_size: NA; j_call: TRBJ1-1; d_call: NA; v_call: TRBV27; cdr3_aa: CASRISWGTEAFF; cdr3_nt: TGTGCCAGCAGAATCTCCTGGGGCACTGAAGCTTTCTTT
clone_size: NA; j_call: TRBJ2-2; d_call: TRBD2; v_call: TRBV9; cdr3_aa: CASSVSGGANGELFF; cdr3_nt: TGTGCCAGCAGCGTTAGCGGGGGGGCTAACGGGGAGCTGTTTTTT
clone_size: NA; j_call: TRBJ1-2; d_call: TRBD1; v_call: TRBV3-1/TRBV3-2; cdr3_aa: CASSQAWGGGSYGYTF; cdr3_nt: TGTGCCAGCAGCCAAGCTTGGGGAGGGGGCAGCTATGGCTACACCTTC
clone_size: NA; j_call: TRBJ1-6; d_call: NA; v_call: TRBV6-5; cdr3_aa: CASSYSGATYNSPLHF; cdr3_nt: TGTGCCAGCAGTTACTCGGGAGCCACTTATAATTCACCCCTCCACTTT
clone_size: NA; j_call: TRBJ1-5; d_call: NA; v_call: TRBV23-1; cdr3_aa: CASSLFTGNQPQHF; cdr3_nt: TGCGCCAGCAGTCTCTTCACCGGGAATCAGCCCCAGCATTTT
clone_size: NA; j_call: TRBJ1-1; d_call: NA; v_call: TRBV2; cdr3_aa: CASSESWREAFF; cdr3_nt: TGTGCCAGCAGTGAAAGTTGGCGTGAAGCTTTCTTT
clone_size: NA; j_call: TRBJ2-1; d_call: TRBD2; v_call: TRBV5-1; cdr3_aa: CASSLELAGGDEQFF; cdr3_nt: TGCGCCAGCAGCTTGGAACTAGCGGGCGGGGATGAGCAGTTCTTC
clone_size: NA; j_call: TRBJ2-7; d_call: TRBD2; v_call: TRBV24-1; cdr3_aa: CATSDTRGEPYLYF; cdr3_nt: TGTGCCACCAGTGATACTCGGGGGGAACCTTACCTATACTTC
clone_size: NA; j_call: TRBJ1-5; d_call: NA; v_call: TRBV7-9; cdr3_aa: CASSPSNQPQHF; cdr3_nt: TGTGCCAGCAGCCCCTCCAATCAGCCCCAGCATTTT
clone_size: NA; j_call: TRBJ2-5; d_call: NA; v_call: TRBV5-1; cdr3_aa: CASSFSGGPQETQYF; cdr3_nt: TGCGCCAGCAGCTTCTCCGGGGGACCCCAAGAGACCCAGTACTTC
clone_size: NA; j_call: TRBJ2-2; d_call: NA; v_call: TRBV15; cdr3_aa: CATSITTPRTGELFF; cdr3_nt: TGTGCCACCAGCATCACTACCCCGAGGACCGGGGAGCTGTTTTTT
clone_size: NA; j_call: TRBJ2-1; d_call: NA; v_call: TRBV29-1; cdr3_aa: CSVVPRGGAGNEQFF; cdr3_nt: TGCAGCGTCGTCCCACGTGGCGGGGCGGGCAATGAGCAGTTCTTC
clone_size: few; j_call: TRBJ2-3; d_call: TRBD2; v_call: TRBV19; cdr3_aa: CASSIKTSGSTDTQYF; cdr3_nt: TGTGCCAGTAGTATTAAGACTAGCGGGAGCACAGATACGCAGTATTTT
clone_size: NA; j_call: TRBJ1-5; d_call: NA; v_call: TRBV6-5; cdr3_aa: CATLTHTYRELAQHF; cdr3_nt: TGTGCCACCCTAACTCATACCTACCGGGAGTTGGCCCAGCATTTT
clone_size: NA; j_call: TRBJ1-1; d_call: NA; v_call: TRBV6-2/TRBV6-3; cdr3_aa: CASSYSAGMRDTEAFF; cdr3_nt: TGTGCCAGCAGTTACTCGGCTGGGATGAGGGACACTGAAGCTTTCTTT
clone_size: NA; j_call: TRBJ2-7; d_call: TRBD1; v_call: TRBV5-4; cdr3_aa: CASSRTGGTYEQYF; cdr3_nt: TGTGCCAGCAGCCGGACAGGGGGCACCTACGAGCAGTACTTC
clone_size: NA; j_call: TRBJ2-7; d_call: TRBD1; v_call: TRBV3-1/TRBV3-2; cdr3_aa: CASSQTGQDYEQYF; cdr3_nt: TGTGCCAGCAGCCAAACGGGACAGGACTACGAGCAGTACTTC
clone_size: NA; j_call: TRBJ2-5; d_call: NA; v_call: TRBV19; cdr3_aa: CASTSGPSSETQYF; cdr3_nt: TGTGCCAGTACCTCTGGGCCTAGCAGCGAGACCCAGTACTTC
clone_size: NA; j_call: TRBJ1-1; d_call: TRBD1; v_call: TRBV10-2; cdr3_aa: CASTSGIGTGALNTEAFF; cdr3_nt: TGCGCCAGCACGTCCGGTATAGGGACAGGGGCTTTGAACACTGAAGCTTTCTTT
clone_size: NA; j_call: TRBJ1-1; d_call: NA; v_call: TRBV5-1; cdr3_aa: CASSFDGNTEAFF; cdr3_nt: TGCGCCAGCAGCTTCGACGGGAACACTGAAGCTTTCTTT
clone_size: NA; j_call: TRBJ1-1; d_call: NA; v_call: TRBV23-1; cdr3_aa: CASSHSAEGTEAFF; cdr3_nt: TGCGCCAGCAGTCACTCCGCAGAAGGGACTGAAGCTTTCTTT
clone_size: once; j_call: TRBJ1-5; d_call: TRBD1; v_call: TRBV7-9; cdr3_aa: CASSLHRGQPQHF; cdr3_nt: TGTGCCAGCAGCCTTCACAGGGGTCAGCCCCAGCATTTT